This TCR beta chain was observed in a study of response to subunit inactivated influenza vaccine listed by TCRdb under 2018. Study-wide context: The study used deep quantitative T cell receptor repertoire profiling to track responses to a trivalent subunit inactivated influenza vaccine.

This clonotype was seen more than once but under ten times. Its cognate antigen has yet to be identified. The input lacks base qualities; no much larger clone sits a single base away. Via the germline V gene, CDR1 is KGHSH and CDR2 LQKENI. At the junction V is shortened by 8 bases and J by 8 bases, with 16 bases in between. From the cysteine through the phenylalanine, the CDR3 covers 13 amino acids. The sequence is cut down to CDR3 DNA, 39 bases in frame from base 1. The study at large found these results: The authors proposed that each seasonal influenza vaccination may bring in only a limited number of new T cells.

Library prep was done by RT-PCR. The sequencer listed for this sample is Illumina HiSeq 2500. The public reads were run again by TCRdb, first through fastp at Q25 and then through MiXCR, and only productive beta chains were kept. Rows with a matching CDR3 protein are joined into one entry that keeps the most common DNA and genes. The sample table holds about 540,000 distinct CDR3 sequences, of which roughly 23% were seen once. The top ten clones comprise 2.5% to 3.5% of the sample. The sample was also linked to a second study, of T cells expressing NK-cell markers. As the second publication notes: 5'RACE template switching, by which a universal primer site and unique molecular identifiers were added, was used to make TCR beta cDNA libraries. Fewer than ten donors provided sorted CD3+CD56+NKG2C+, CD3+CD56+NKG2C- and CD3+CD56-NKG2C+ T-cell subsets, whose TCR beta-chain repertoires were profiled. Seven of the eight sequenced donors were HCMV-seropositive and one was HCMV-seronegative. To restrict sorting to alphabetaTCR-expressing T cells, an anti-gammadeltaTCR antibody was added in several experiments. In 5 to 7 donors, the dominant CD3+CD56+NKG2C+ clonotypes ranked among the top 10 CD8+ clonotypes, making up 1.0-7.0% of CD8+ T cells. Those dominant clonotypes were again the most abundant among CD3+CD56-NKG2C+ cells in four donors, at roughly 28.3-60.1%. Whether the expanded NKG2C-expressing T cell clones were specific for HCMV antigens remained unclear. The eight sequenced donors were randomly selected healthy volunteers, three men and five women. To determine HCMV serostatus, a commercial ELISA kit was used to detect HCMV-specific IgG in serum. Peripheral blood mononuclear cells were isolated from blood by Ficoll density gradient centrifugation. Using Miltenyi isolation kits, CD4+ and CD8+ T cells were isolated from PBMC through magnetic immunoseparation. Priming for cDNA synthesis came from the TCR beta constant segment, and two successive PCR amplification steps followed. Illumina HiSeq 2000/2500, MiSeq or NextSeq was used to sequence libraries as 2 x 150 bp reads. MIGEC was used to demultiplex reads and group the reads by UMI, and MiTCR was used to assemble and quantify clonotypes. To exclude erroneous sequences, only TCR cDNA sequences supported by at least two reads were retained. The tcR package was used for downstream repertoire analysis, with clonotypes matched between fractions based on CDR3 nucleotide sequence plus V segment. VDJmatch was used to annotate antigen specificity against VDJdb, with one amino acid substitution in CDR3 permitted.

The specimen was CD4+ T cells sorted from PBMCs, collected approximately 13 days after vaccination. The clonotype was recovered from a man aged 45-60 years who received an inactivated influenza vaccine. Donor details come from another sample of the same person, matched by shared clones. In this chain, TRBV18 is recombined with TRBJ2-1; TRBD2 is a possible D gene, resting on 6 matching bases. The CDR3 in this case is CASTSTRGDEQFF. The DNA sequence is as follows: TGTGCCAGCACATCGACTAGAGGGGATGAGCAGTTCTTC.